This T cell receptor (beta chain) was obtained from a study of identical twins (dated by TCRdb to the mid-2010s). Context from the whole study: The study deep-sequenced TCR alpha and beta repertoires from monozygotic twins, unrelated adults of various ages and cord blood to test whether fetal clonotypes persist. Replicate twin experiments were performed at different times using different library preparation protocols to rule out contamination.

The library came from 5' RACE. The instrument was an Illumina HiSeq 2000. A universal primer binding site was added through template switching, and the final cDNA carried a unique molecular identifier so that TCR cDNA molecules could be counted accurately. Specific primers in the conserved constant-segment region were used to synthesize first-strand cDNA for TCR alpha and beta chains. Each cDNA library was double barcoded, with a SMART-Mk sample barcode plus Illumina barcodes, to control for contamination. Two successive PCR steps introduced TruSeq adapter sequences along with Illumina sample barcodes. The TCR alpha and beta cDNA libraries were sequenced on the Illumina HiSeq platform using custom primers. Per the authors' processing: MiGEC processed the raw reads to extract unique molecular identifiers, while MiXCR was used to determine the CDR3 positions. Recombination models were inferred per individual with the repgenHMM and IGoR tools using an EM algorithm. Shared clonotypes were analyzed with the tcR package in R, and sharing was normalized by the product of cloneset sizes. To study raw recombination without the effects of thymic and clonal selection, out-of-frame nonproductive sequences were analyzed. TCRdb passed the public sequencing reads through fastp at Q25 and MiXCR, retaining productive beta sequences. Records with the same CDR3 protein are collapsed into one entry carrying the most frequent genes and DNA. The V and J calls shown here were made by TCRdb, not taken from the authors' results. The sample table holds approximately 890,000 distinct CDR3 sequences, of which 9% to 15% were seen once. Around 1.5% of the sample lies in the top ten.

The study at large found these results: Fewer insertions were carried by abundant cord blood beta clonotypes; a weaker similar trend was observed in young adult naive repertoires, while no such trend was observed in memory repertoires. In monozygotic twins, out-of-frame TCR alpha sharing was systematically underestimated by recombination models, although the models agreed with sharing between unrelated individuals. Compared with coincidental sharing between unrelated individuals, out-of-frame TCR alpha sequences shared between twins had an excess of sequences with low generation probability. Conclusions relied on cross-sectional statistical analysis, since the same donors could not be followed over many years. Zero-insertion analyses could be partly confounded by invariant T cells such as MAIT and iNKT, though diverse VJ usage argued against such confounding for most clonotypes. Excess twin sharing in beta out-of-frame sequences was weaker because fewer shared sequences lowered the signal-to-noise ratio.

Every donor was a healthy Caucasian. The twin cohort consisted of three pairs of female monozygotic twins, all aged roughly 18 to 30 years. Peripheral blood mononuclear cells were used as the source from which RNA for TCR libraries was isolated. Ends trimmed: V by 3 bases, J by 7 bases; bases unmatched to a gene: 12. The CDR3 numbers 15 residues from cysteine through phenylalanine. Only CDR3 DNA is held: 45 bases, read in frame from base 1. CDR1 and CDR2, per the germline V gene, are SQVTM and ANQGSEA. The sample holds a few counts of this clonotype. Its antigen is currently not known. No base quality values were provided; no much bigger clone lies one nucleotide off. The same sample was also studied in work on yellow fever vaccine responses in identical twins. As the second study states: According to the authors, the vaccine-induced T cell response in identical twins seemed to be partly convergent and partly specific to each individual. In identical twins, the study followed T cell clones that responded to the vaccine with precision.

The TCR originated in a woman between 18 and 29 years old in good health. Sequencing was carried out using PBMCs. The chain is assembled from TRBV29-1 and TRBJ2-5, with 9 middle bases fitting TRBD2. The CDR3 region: CSVDPWVSGGSTQYF. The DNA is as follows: TGCAGCGTTGACCCTTGGGTGAGCGGGGGGTCGACCCAGTACTTC.